Below are 32 T cell receptor beta chains sequenced from a single sample in a study of T cell clonality in common variable immunodeficiency. The data were produced by immunoSEQ multiplex PCR, yet TCRdb's version contains in-frame clones alone and is incomplete. This sample comprises fewer than 50,000 clones, none seen once only. Sequenced material: peripheral blood mononuclear cells. These receptor sequences come from a person between 18 and 69 years old in good health.

This clone was found many times. The CDR3 extends 3 residues past the end of the read, so its final part is completed from the germline J gene. This sequence joins TRBV5-4 and TRBJ2-7; weak D call: TRBD1 (6 bases). This CDR3 comprises 13 residues. Between the trimmed V and J ends, which lost 4 bases and 3 bases, there was a span of 11 bases. Germline V gene data show CDR1 as SGHNT and CDR2 as YYREEE (reference sequence). The sequenced CDR3 bases are TGTGCCAGCAGCCCTCAGGGGCACTACGAG. Protein sequence: CASSPQGHYE. In full, the CDR3 is CASSPQGHYEQYF.

As concerns this clone: Coverage ceases 3 residues before the CDR3 finishes, and the germline J gene fills in the end. The genes are TRBV5-3 and TRBJ2-3; 7 nucleotides align to TRBD1. Being an ORF, TRBV5-3 has a function that is uncertain. Unmatched junction bases numbered 4, after V lost 10 bases and J lost 2 bases. The CDR3 loop spans 12 amino acids. The part of the CDR3 DNA that was read is TGTGCCGAGGGGGCTACCACAGATACG. Translating gives CAEGATTDT. The full CDR3 is CAEGATTDTQYF.

This clone was observed many times. With the read ending 3 residues before the CDR3 end, the germline J gene is used to fill in that end. The chain links TRBV20-1 to TRBJ2-7; D unclear. In germline, CDR1 is DFQATT, CDR2 SNEGSKA (reference sequence). CDR3 length: 13 amino acids. This CDR3 reads CSWLGEESYEQYF. The part of the CDR3 DNA that was read is TGCAGCTGGCTAGGTGAAGAGTCCTACGAG.

This clone showed up many times. The observed sequence ends 3 residues before the CDR3 terminus, with the missing tail filled in from the germline J gene. V gene TRBV7-2 combines with J gene TRBJ1-2; no clear D. This CDR3 is built from 14 residues. Germline CDR1 reads SGHTA; CDR2 reads FQGNSA. Trimming stripped 1 base from V and 2 bases from J, with 8 bases between. This CDR3 is CASSLGPENYGYTF. Partial CDR3 DNA: TGTGCCAGCAGCTTAGGTCCAGAGAACTATGGC. Filled out from reference TRBV7-2 and TRBJ1-2, the complete variable domain reads GAGVSQSPSNKVTEKGKDVELRCDPISGHTALYWYRQSLGQGLEFLIYFQGNSAPDKSGLPSDRFSAERTGGSVSTLTIQRTQQEDSAVYLCASSLGPENYGYTFGSGTRLTVV.

This clone was recorded at least ten times. The sequence runs out 3 residues before the end of the CDR3; the remainder is reconstructed from the germline J gene. This chain joins TRBV18 and TRBJ1-2, with D possibly matching TRBD1 (6 bases). Per the germline V gene, CDR1 is KGHSH and CDR2 is LQKENI. V lost 1 base to trimming and J lost 6 bases, with 9 bases between them. CDR3 size: 13 residues. CDR3: CASSPQGENGYTF. The sequenced CDR3 bases are TGTGCCAGCTCACCACAGGGGGAGAATGGC.

At least ten counts were recorded for this clone. The read ends 3 residues shy of where the CDR3 ends; the end is completed using the germline J gene. J is TRBJ2-7 and V is TRBV5-1, with D maybe TRBD1 (6 bases). V lost 0 bases and J 6 bases, leaving 10 bases between the germline ends. This CDR3 region has 13 residues. CDR1 and CDR2 from the germline V gene are SGHRS and YFSETQ. CDR3 bases read: TGCGCCAGCAGCTTGGATGGGACATTCGAG. This encodes CASSLDGTFE. The whole CDR3 protein reads CASSLDGTFEQYF.

This clone has at least ten counts. With the read ending 3 residues before the CDR3 end, the germline J gene is used to fill in that end. The chain recombines TRBV20-1 with TRBJ2-7; 8 bases fit TRBD2. CDR1 and CDR2 from the germline V gene are DFQATT and SNEGSKA (reference sequence). CDR3 length: 13 amino acids. V trimming: 6 bases; J trimming: 5 bases; junction bases outside the gene matches: 9. CDR3 loop: CSAPKAGAHEQYF. The DNA read from the CDR3 is TGCAGTGCCCCGAAAGCGGGAGCCCACGAG.

This clone has at least ten counts. The read is 3 residues too short to cover the CDR3 end, so that end is filled in from the germline J gene. This chain connects TRBV5-5 to TRBJ1-1, with D possibly TRBD1 on 5 matching bases. Germline CDR1 and CDR2: SGHKS and YYEKEE (reference sequence). This CDR3 comprises 12 residues. V lost 0 bases to trimming and J lost 7 bases, with 7 bases between them. CDR3 loop: CASSLAGFEAFF. CDR3 bases read: TGTGCCAGCAGCTTGGCAGGGTTTGAA. The whole variable domain, remainder taken from reference TRBV5-5 and TRBJ1-1, is DAGVTQSPTHLIKTRGQQVTLRCSPISGHKSVSWYQQVLGQGPQFIFQYYEKEERGRGNFPDRFSARQFPNYSSELNVNALLLGDSALYLCASSLAGFEAFFGQGTRLTVV.

In this sample, this clone turned up many times. The read terminates 3 residues ahead of where the CDR3 ends, so the germline J gene completes it. The rearrangement links TRBV2 to TRBJ2-5, with D tentatively TRBD1 or TRBD2 (5 bases each). CDR3 size: 17 residues. Germline loops: CDR1 SNHLY, CDR2 FYNNEI. V dropped 0 bases and J dropped 3 bases, with 17 bases sitting between them. The CDR3 sequence is CASSEALPNRGEETQYF. The DNA read from the CDR3 is TGTGCCAGCAGTGAAGCGCTCCCCAATAGAGGGGAAGAGACC.

This clone was counted ten times or more. The read gets to within 3 residues of the CDR3 end, and the germline J gene fills in the rest. This sequence joins TRBV18 and TRBJ1-1, with a possible D match to TRBD1 (6 bases). CDR1 and CDR2 from the germline V gene are KGHSH and LQKENI. The length of the CDR3 is 15 residues. Here the CDR3 reads CASSPGLGTKLQAFF. The sequenced CDR3 bases are TGTGCCAGCTCACCAGGGCTTGGGACAAAGCTGCAG. The full variable domain, completed using reference TRBV18 and TRBJ1-1, is NAGVMQNPRHLVRRRGQEARLRCSPMKGHSHVYWYRQLPEEGLKFMVYLQKENIIDESGMPKERFSAEFPKEGPSILRIQQVVRGDSAAYFCASSPGLGTKLQAFFGQGTRLTVV.

This clone occurred a few times. The read comes to an end 3 residues before the CDR3 does, leaving the germline J gene to fill in the end. The genes are TRBV2 and TRBJ1-5, with D possibly matching TRBD1 (6 bases). Per germline, CDR1 SNHLY and CDR2 FYNNEI. V was trimmed by 1 base and J by 7 bases, leaving 17 bases between them. CDR3 length equals 16 residues. This CDR3 is CASSEGTGTNLQPQHF. Incomplete CDR3 DNA: TGTGCCAGCAGTGAAGGGACCGGGACAAATCTGCAGCCC.

This clone was observed at least ten times. The covered CDR3 bases are TGTGCCAGCACCCTAGGTCAGAGCAATCAGCCC. This gives the protein CASTLGQSNQP. The full CDR3 reads CASTLGQSNQPQHF. This chain connects TRBV7-2 to TRBJ1-5, with D unclear. The read is 3 residues too short to cover the CDR3 end, so that end is filled in from the germline J gene. Germline V CDR1 and CDR2: SGHTA, FQGNSA. The CDR3 has 14 residues. The V and J ends lost 7 bases and 1 base respectively, with 11 bases between them.

This clone appeared many times. The read halts 3 residues ahead of the CDR3 end, with the missing end drawn from the germline J gene. The chain carries TRBV10-1 and TRBJ1-3, with TRBD1 identical over 10 bases. Trimming removed 5 bases from V and 0 bases from J; junction bases left unmatched: 7. The CDR3 consists of 17 residues. Germline CDR1 is WNHNN and CDR2 is SYGVQD (reference sequence). The CDR3 DNA, read in part, is TGCGCCAGCAGTTCGGGACAGGGGTCCATCTCTGGAAACACC. Amino acid sequence: CASSSGQGSISGNT. The entire CDR3 sequence reads CASSSGQGSISGNTIYF.

In this sample, this clone turned up many times. The read gets to within 3 residues of the CDR3 end, and the germline J gene fills in the rest. The rearrangement uses TRBV20-1 and TRBJ2-3; 7 bases align to TRBD2. From germline, CDR1 is DFQATT and CDR2 SNEGSKA (reference sequence). This CDR3 spans 15 amino acids. J lost 3 bases, V lost 7 bases, and 13 bases had no gene match. CDR3 sequence reads: CSGVGGEGRTDTQYF. The covered CDR3 bases are TGCAGTGGTGTGGGGGGGGAGGGCCGAACAGATACG.

This clone appeared a few times. The sequence runs out 3 residues before the end of the CDR3; the remainder is reconstructed from the germline J gene. The V gene is TRBV20-1, the J gene TRBJ2-7; D possibly uses TRBD1 or TRBD2 (5 bases each). The CDR3 runs to 15 residues. Germline V CDR1 and CDR2: DFQATT, SNEGSKA (reference sequence). Trimming cost V 5 bases and J 2 bases, with 19 bases left between them. The sequenced part of the CDR3 DNA is TGCAGTGCTCGCCGACATCAGGGAGACCCCTACGAG. Encoded protein: CSARRHQGDPYE. The whole CDR3 region reads CSARRHQGDPYEQYF.

CDR3 residues: CASSKTNPRANTEAFF. Partial CDR3 DNA: TGTGCCAGCAGTAAGACAAATCCCAGGGCAAACACTGAA. The V call is TRBV2, the J call TRBJ1-1, with D perhaps TRBD1 (5 bases). The read comes to an end 3 residues before the CDR3 does, leaving the germline J gene to fill in the end. This CDR3 is 16 amino acids long. CDR1 and CDR2 (germline): SNHLY, FYNNEI. Trimming removed 5 bases from V and 2 bases from J, with 18 bases in between.

This clone has at least ten counts. The read terminates 3 residues ahead of where the CDR3 ends, so the germline J gene completes it. The chain has TRBV20-1 and TRBJ2-2; D is perhaps TRBD2 (6 bases). The germline V gene encodes CDR1 DFQATT and CDR2 SNEGSKA (reference sequence). This CDR3 is built from 17 residues. CDR3 protein: CSASGGRGRPTNEKLFF. CDR3 bases read: TGCAGTGCTAGCGGTGGGCGGGGAAGACCAACTAATGAAAAG.

This clone was found many times. The read is 3 residues too short to cover the CDR3 end, so that end is filled in from the germline J gene. This chain links TRBV15 with TRBJ1-1; 7 nucleotides align to TRBD1. V was clipped by 0 bases and J by 1 base; unmatched bases: 2. CDR3 length equals 15 residues. CDR1 and CDR2 (germline): LNHNV, YYDKDF (reference sequence). Partial CDR3 DNA: TGTGCCACCAGCAGAGATCAGGGGGAGAACACTGAA. Protein: CATSRDQGENTE. The whole CDR3 reads CATSRDQGENTEAFF.

This clone has a count of ten or more. The sequenced fragment ends 3 residues before the CDR3 boundary, so the rest is inferred from the germline J gene. The V gene is TRBV2, the J gene TRBJ2-5, with 8 bases lining up with TRBD1. After removal of 6 bases from V and 4 bases from J, the junction contained 10 bases not matched to a gene. Germline-derived CDR1 and CDR2 are SNHLY and FYNNEI. The CDR3 runs to 15 residues. The CDR3 protein is CASSETEQGGETQYF. Partial CDR3 DNA: TGTGCCAGCAGCGAAACGGAACAGGGGGGAGAGACC. Combining the CDR3 with reference TRBV2 and TRBJ2-5 gives the whole variable domain EPEVTQTPSHQVTQMGQEVILRCVPISNHLYFYWYRQILGQKVEFLVSFYNNEISEKSEIFDDQFSVERPDGSNFTLKIRSTKLEDSAMYFCASSETEQGGETQYFGPGTRLLVL.

Points on this clone: This may arise from a read error, as a much more abundant clone is one base away. The CDR3 end is not reached by the read, which stops 3 residues before it; the germline J gene fills it in. This chain joins TRBV30 and TRBJ2-3, with TRBD1 matching 11 bases. The V gene's germline CDR1 is GTSNPN and CDR2 SVGIG (reference sequence). The CDR3 is made up of 15 amino acids. The CDR3 loop reads CAWSVDRGLLETQYF. The sequenced CDR3 bases are TGTGCCTGGAGCGTGGACAGGGGGCTGTTGGAGACG.

This clone was recorded at least ten times. From the germline J gene comes the end of the CDR3, since the read stops 3 residues before it. V gene TRBV6-1 combines with J gene TRBJ2-3; D is perhaps TRBD1 (5 bases). Germline CDR1 reads MNHNS; CDR2 reads SASEGT. V dropped 1 base and J dropped 0 bases, with 8 bases sitting between them. CDR3 length: 15 amino acids. CDR3 DNA, as far as it was read: TGTGCCAGCAGTGAAGGGGGCTTCAGCACAGATACG. It is translated as CASSEGGFSTDT. The whole CDR3 protein is CASSEGGFSTDTQYF.

In this sample, this clone turned up many times. The read halts 3 residues ahead of the CDR3 end, with the missing end drawn from the germline J gene. This rearrangement joins TRBV20-1 to TRBJ2-2, with 10 positions matching TRBD1. Germline CDR1 DFQATT, CDR2 SNEGSKA (reference sequence). The CDR3 spans 15 residues. The CDR3 reads CSARGTGAPNSPLFF. Incomplete CDR3 DNA: TGCAGTGCACGGGGGACAGGGGCTCCCAATTCACCG.

This clone was detected many times. The CDR3 goes on 3 residues after the read ends, and that part is filled in from the germline J gene. V gene TRBV6-1 combines with J gene TRBJ1-2, with 9 bases aligning to TRBD1. With V trimmed by 0 bases and J by 0 bases, 11 bases remained unmatched. The CDR3 is 19 residues long. Germline lookup yields CDR1 MNHNS and CDR2 SASEGT. The covered CDR3 bases are TGTGCCAGCAGTGAAGCCCACGGGGGACAGGGAAAAGCTAACTATGGC. Protein sequence: CASSEAHGGQGKANYG. The entire CDR3 is CASSEAHGGQGKANYGYTF.

At least ten counts were recorded for this clone. The read terminates 3 residues ahead of where the CDR3 ends, so the germline J gene completes it. The genes are TRBV7-2 and TRBJ1-2; D gene uncertain. The V gene lost 5 bases and the J gene lost 3 bases, with 13 bases spanning the gap. This CDR3 is built from 14 residues. CDR1 is SGHTA, CDR2 FQGNSA, per germline. The CDR3 loop reads CASSKAPAYYGYTF. CDR3 DNA, as far as it was read: TGTGCCAGCAGCAAAGCCCCAGCGTACTATGGC.

This clone appeared a few times. The CDR3 end falls 3 residues outside the read, so it is completed with the germline J gene. The V and J genes are TRBV7-2 and TRBJ1-2; D is possibly TRBD1 (5 bases). There are 14 residues in the CDR3. Germline V lookup: CDR1 SGHTA, CDR2 FQGNSA. The CDR3 region is CASSTGTLTYDYTF. The covered CDR3 bases are TGTGCCAGCAGTACCGGGACTCTTACCTACGAC.

Ten or more counts support this clone. The DNA ends 3 residues before the CDR3 does, and the rest of the CDR3 is filled in from the germline J gene. The chain links TRBV28 to TRBJ2-7, with TRBD1 matching 10 bases. The CDR3 has 17 amino acids. Germline-derived CDR1 and CDR2 are MDHEN and SYDVKM. The J segment lost 2 bases and the V segment lost 3 bases, leaving 10 bases of the junction unmatched. The CDR3: CASSLFSGTGVTYEQYF. The sequenced part of the CDR3 DNA is TGTGCCAGCAGTTTGTTTTCGGGGACAGGGGTGACCTACGAG.

This clone was recorded at least ten times. The CDR3 is cut off 3 residues early in the read; its end comes from the germline J gene. The rearrangement links TRBV5-6 to TRBJ1-5, with D unresolved. V lost 3 bases, J lost 9 bases, and 10 bases lay in between. The V gene's germline CDR1 is SGHDT and CDR2 YYEEEE. This CDR3 is built from 12 residues. Partial CDR3 DNA: TGTGCCAGCAGCTCCTCGGCGGGGCCC. Amino acids: CASSSSAGP. The entire CDR3 sequence reads CASSSSAGPQHF.

As for this clone: The read terminates 3 residues before the CDR3 end, so the remaining end is supplied by the germline J gene. The chain recombines TRBV19 with TRBJ1-5, with TRBD1 matching 7 bases. This CDR3 spans 17 amino acids. Germline values: CDR1 LNHDA, CDR2 SQIVND (reference sequence). V dropped 7 bases and J dropped 0; count of bases not matched to a gene: 12. This CDR3 reads CASNTLFRGNSNQPQHF. CDR3 DNA, as far as it was read: TGTGCCAGTAATACCCTCTTCAGGGGGAATAGCAATCAGCCC.

In this sample, this clone turned up a few times. The DNA ends 3 residues before the CDR3 does, and the rest of the CDR3 is filled in from the germline J gene. The chain combines TRBV19 with TRBJ1-2, with 10 positions matching TRBD1. CDR3 size: 15 residues. Germline CDR1 is LNHDA and CDR2 is SQIVND (reference sequence). Partial CDR3 DNA: TGTGCCAGTAGGAAGGACAGGGGGGGCTCCTACGAC. Translating it yields CASRKDRGGSYD. The whole CDR3 is CASRKDRGGSYDYTF.

This clone occurred many times. Sequence at one end of the junction differs from germline and may be a read error. The read finishes 3 residues shy of the CDR3 end, and the germline J gene is used to complete it. V and J are TRBV7-7 and TRBJ2-1, with D possibly TRBD2 on 5 matching bases. Germline V gene data show CDR1 as SSHAT and CDR2 as FNYEAQ (reference sequence). The CDR3 is 17 amino acids. Here the CDR3 reads CASSLSPSRETYNEQFF. The CDR3 DNA, read in part, is TGTGCTAGCAGCTTAAGTCCTAGCCGCGAAACATACAATGAG.

Many counts were recorded for this clone. The CDR3 extends 3 residues past the end of the read, so its final part is completed from the germline J gene. The chain links TRBV20-1 to TRBJ2-5; TRBD2 aligns across 9 bases. After removal of 2 bases from V and 2 bases from J, the junction contained 12 bases not matched to a gene. Germline V gene lookup returns CDR1 DFQATT and CDR2 SNEGSKA (reference sequence). The length of the CDR3 is 17 residues. The CDR3: CSARFPFGLAGQETQYF. Partial CDR3 DNA: TGCAGTGCTAGATTCCCTTTTGGGCTAGCGGGACAAGAGACC.

This clone was counted ten times or more. Read data end 3 residues before the CDR3 end; the end is taken from the germline J gene. The chain has TRBV7-8 and TRBJ2-5; perhaps TRBD2 as D (6 bases). The V end was cut by 0 bases, the J end by 2 bases, with 10 bases between. The germline V gene has CDR1 SGHVS and CDR2 FQNEAQ. The CDR3 has 15 amino acids. The CDR3 loop reads CASSLALSGQETQYF. The covered CDR3 bases are TGTGCCAGCAGCTTAGCGCTAAGCGGGCAAGAGACC.